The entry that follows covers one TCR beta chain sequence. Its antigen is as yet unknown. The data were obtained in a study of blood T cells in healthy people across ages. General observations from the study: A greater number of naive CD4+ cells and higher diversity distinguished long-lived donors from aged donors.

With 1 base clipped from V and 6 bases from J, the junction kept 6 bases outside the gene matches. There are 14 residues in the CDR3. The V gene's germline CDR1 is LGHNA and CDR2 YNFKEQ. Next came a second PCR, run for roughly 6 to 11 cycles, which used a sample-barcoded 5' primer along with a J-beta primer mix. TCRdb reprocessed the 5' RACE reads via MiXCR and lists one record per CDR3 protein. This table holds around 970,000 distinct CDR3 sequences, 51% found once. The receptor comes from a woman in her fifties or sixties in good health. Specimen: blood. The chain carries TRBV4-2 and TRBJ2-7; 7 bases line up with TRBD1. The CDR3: CASSQAFAGGEQYF. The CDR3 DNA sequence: TGTGCCAGCAGCCAAGCGTTTGCAGGGGGCGAGCAGTACTTC.